The 20 T cell receptor beta chains given below trace back to one sample, sequenced in a study of cytomegalovirus exposure and HLA in healthy donors. Sequencing used immunoSEQ multiplex PCR; TCRdb keeps in-frame clones, though not all of them. The data hold about 360,000 clones, with 80% to 90% observed a single time. Material for sequencing was PBMCs. These receptor sequences come from a woman younger than 35 in good health and CMV-seronegative.

The chain has TRBV6-5 and TRBJ1-5; tentative D call: TRBD1 (5 bases). The V end was cut by 0 bases, the J end by 5 bases, with 8 bases between. Per the germline V gene, CDR1 is MNHEY and CDR2 is SVGAGI. This CDR3 spans 14 amino acids. The DNA for the CDR3 is TGTGCCAGCAGTTACTCGTGGGGGGATCAGCCCCAGCATTTT. Translation gives CASSYSWGDQPQHF.

This chain links TRBV11-2 with TRBJ2-7, with 9 nucleotides matching TRBD1. The junction had 21 bases not matched to a gene; V was cut back by 6 bases and J by 3 bases. This CDR3 has 19 residues. Per the germline V gene, CDR1 is SGHAT and CDR2 is FQNNGV. In DNA, the CDR3 is TGTGCCAGCAGATCCTTCGGGACAGGGTTACATCGCCTCTTCTACGAGCAGTACTTC. It translates to CASRSFGTGLHRLFYEQYF.

This chain joins TRBV10-2 and TRBJ2-1; 13 bases agree with TRBD2. The CDR3 has 19 amino acids. CDR1 is WSHSY and CDR2 is SAAADI in the germline V gene. V shed 3 bases and J 5 bases; nucleotides not matched to a gene: 13. The CDR3 spells CASSDRGLAGNQAHNEQFF. In nucleotides, the CDR3 is TGCGCCAGCAGTGATCGGGGACTAGCGGGAAACCAAGCCCACAATGAGCAGTTCTTC.

The J gene is TRBJ2-2, the V gene TRBV11-3; D is ambiguous. Germline values: CDR1 SGHNT, CDR2 YENEEA. This CDR3 is 18 amino acids long. V lost 4 bases and J lost 0, with 18 bases in between. CDR3 coding DNA: TGTGCCAGCAGCTCCGCCCCCCGTAGCAGCCCGAACACCGGGGAGCTGTTTTTT. This encodes CASSSAPRSSPNTGELFF.

This chain uses TRBV13 with TRBJ2-7; TRBD2 matches 9 bases. The CDR3 has 15 residues. CDR1 and CDR2 from the germline V gene are PRHDT and FYEKMQ (reference sequence). V lost 0 bases and J lost 2; bases outside the gene matches: 2. The chain's CDR3 is CASSLGSSGAYEQYF. The CDR3 region has the DNA TGTGCCAGCAGCTTAGGTTCTAGCGGGGCCTACGAGCAGTACTTC.

V is TRBV5-1 and J is TRBJ2-3; 11 nucleotides line up with TRBD2. Germline V gene lookup returns CDR1 SGHRS and CDR2 YFSETQ. V lost 4 bases, J lost 0 bases, and 4 bases stayed unmatched. The CDR3 runs 16 residues. The CDR3 spells CASSALAGASTDTQYF. The CDR3 DNA sequence: TGCGCCAGCAGCGCACTAGCGGGGGCCAGCACAGATACGCAGTATTTT. The full variable domain, completed using reference TRBV5-1 and TRBJ2-3, is KAGVTQTPRYLIKTRGQQVTLSCSPISGHRSVSWYQQTPGQGLQFLFEYFSETQRNKGNFPGRFSGRQFSNSRSEMNVSTLELGDSALYLCASSALAGASTDTQYFGPGTRLTVL.

This chain links TRBV18 with TRBJ2-2; 7 bases map to TRBD1. Trimming cost V 3 bases and J 5 bases; bases outside gene matches: 6. This CDR3 comprises 15 residues. Germline V gene lookup returns CDR1 KGHSH and CDR2 LQKENI. For the CDR3, the DNA is TGTGCCAGCTCACCCTCGACAGGGTTTACCGGGGAGCTGTTTTTT. Translated, it gives CASSPSTGFTGELFF.

This sequence joins TRBV28 and TRBJ2-6; tentative D call: TRBD1 (6 bases). V lost 5 bases to trimming and J lost 1 base, with 15 bases between them. The CDR3 contains 17 residues. Germline V CDR1 and CDR2: MDHEN, SYDVKM. CDR3 nucleotide sequence: TGTGCCAGCAGTGACAGGTTTCCCCTTTCTGGGGCCAACGTCCTGACTTTC. Translating gives CASSDRFPLSGANVLTF.

The V call is TRBV4-1, the J call TRBJ1-3, with D maybe TRBD1 (6 bases). The V gene lost 4 bases and the J gene lost 0 bases, with 10 bases spanning the gap. The length of the CDR3 is 15 residues. CDR1 is MGHRA and CDR2 is YSYEKL in the germline V gene. The CDR3 nucleotides are TGCGCCAGCAGCCTAGGACAGTTCTCTGGAAACACCATATATTTT. Translation: CASSLGQFSGNTIYF.

The chain recombines TRBV6-1 with TRBJ1-5, with 7 nucleotides matching TRBD1. Germline V gene lookup returns CDR1 MNHNS and CDR2 SASEGT. V shed 7 bases, J shed 4 bases, and the junction held 10 bases outside the gene matches. The CDR3 length is 15 residues. CDR3 amino acids: CASIEGAQWNQPQHF. CDR3 DNA: TGTGCCAGCATAGAGGGGGCGCAGTGGAATCAGCCCCAGCATTTT.

The chain employs TRBV6-1 and TRBJ2-3; unclear D gene. This CDR3 region has 15 residues. Trimming cost V 2 bases and J 4 bases, with 13 bases left between them. Germline loops: CDR1 MNHNS, CDR2 SASEGT. CDR3 bases: TGTGCCAGCAGTGAACGGCATCGGAGAGCAGATACGCAGTATTTT. Translated, it gives CASSERHRRADTQYF.

The chain carries TRBV6-5 and TRBJ1-4; D not certain. The V end lost 2 bases, the J end lost 4 bases, and 8 bases lay between the germline ends. CDR1 is MNHEY and CDR2 is SVGAGI in the germline V gene. The CDR3 has 14 amino acids. The CDR3 DNA sequence: TGTGCCAGCAGTTACCCAGGCGTTAATGAAAAACTGTTTTTT. It yields the protein CASSYPGVNEKLFF.

V usage is TRBV7-8 and J usage is TRBJ2-1; weak D call: TRBD2 (5 bases). Trimming stripped 3 bases from V and 1 base from J, with 10 bases between. Germline-derived CDR1 and CDR2 are SGHVS and FQNEAQ. CDR3 length equals 15 residues. CDR3 sequence (DNA): TGTGCCAGCAGCTTGAGCGGTGCGTCCTACAATGAGCAGTTCTTC. Protein product: CASSLSGASYNEQFF.

The rearrangement joins TRBV9 to TRBJ2-5; 16 positions agree with TRBD2. Germline trimming cut 7 bases from V and 4 bases from J; bases unmatched to any gene: 13. The CDR3 extends over 18 amino acids. In germline, CDR1 is SGDLS, CDR2 YYNGEE. The DNA of the CDR3 is TGTGCCAGCGGGGGACCGGGACTAGCGGGAGGGCCACGAGAGACCCAGTACTTC. This translates into CASGGPGLAGGPRETQYF. Full variable domain (rest looked up from reference TRBV9 and TRBJ2-5): DSGVTQTPKHLITATGQRVTLRCSPRSGDLSVYWYQQSLDQGLQFLIQYYNGEERAKGNILERFSAQQFPDLHSELNLSSLELGDSALYFCASGGPGLAGGPRETQYFGPGTRLLVL.

The rearrangement links TRBV10-2 to TRBJ1-2; TRBD1 agrees at 7 bases. The CDR3 is 12 residues long. J lost 5 bases, V lost 5 bases, and 2 bases had no gene match. Germline CDR1 reads WSHSY; CDR2 reads SAAADI. CDR3 amino acids: CASSLGQYGYTF. CDR3 coding DNA: TGCGCCAGCAGTCTGGGACAGTATGGCTACACCTTC.

The chain couples TRBV10-3 to TRBJ2-1; D perhaps matches TRBD2 (6 bases). Germline V gene sequence: CDR1 ENHRY, CDR2 SYGVKD. V lost 11 bases to trimming and J lost 4 bases, with 15 bases between them. There are 13 residues in the CDR3. The CDR3 loop reads CAVGAGRYNEQFF. The CDR3 region has the DNA TGTGCCGTCGGGGCGGGGCGGTACAATGAGCAGTTCTTC.

The chain links TRBV27 to TRBJ1-3; 8 nucleotides match TRBD1. With 5 bases clipped from V and 1 base from J, the junction kept 4 bases outside the gene matches. The CDR3 extends over 15 amino acids. Germline V gives CDR1 MNHEY, CDR2 SMNVEV (reference sequence). The CDR3 here is CASSTRTGSGNTIYF. Written as DNA, the CDR3 is TGTGCCAGCAGTACTCGGACAGGGTCTGGAAACACCATATATTTT.

The chain has TRBV28 and TRBJ2-7; possibly TRBD1 for D (7 bases). Germline V CDR1 and CDR2: MDHEN, SYDVKM. Trimming pared 7 bases from V and 5 bases from J, leaving 18 bases between. The CDR3 totals 14 residues. The CDR3 DNA reads TGTGCCAGCAAGGGGGCGGGGCTAGCCCACGAGCAGTACTTC. Translation gives CASKGAGLAHEQYF.

Here the CDR3 reads CASSLSGYYGYTF. The CDR3 DNA sequence: TGTGCCAGCAGTTTATCGGGGTATTATGGCTACACCTTC. The chain joins TRBV28 to TRBJ1-2; unclear D gene. Deletions cut 1 base from V and 5 bases from J, with 8 bases between. The length of the CDR3 is 13 residues. The V gene's germline CDR1 is MDHEN and CDR2 SYDVKM.

This chain links TRBV11-3 with TRBJ2-7; D possibly corresponds to TRBD2 (5 bases). Germline lookup yields CDR1 SGHNT and CDR2 YENEEA. Trimming left V 0 bases short and J 7 bases short, with 10 bases between. The CDR3 extends over 13 amino acids. Written as DNA, the CDR3 is TGTGCCAGCAGCTTAGACGGTAGGGAGGAGCAGTACTTC. It is translated as CASSLDGREEQYF.